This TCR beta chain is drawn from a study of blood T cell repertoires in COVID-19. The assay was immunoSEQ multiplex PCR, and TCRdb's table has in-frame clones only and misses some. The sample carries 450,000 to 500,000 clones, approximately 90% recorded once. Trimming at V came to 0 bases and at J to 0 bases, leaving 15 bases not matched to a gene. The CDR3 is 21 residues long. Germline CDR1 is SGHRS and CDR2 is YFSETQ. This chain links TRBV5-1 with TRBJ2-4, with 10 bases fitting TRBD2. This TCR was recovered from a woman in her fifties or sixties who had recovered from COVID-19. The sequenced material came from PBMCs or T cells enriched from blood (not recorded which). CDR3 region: CASSLGLAGARLGLAKNIQYF. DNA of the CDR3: TGCGCCAGCAGCTTGGGTCTAGCGGGGGCGCGGCTAGGGCTAGCCAAAAACATTCAGTACTTC.